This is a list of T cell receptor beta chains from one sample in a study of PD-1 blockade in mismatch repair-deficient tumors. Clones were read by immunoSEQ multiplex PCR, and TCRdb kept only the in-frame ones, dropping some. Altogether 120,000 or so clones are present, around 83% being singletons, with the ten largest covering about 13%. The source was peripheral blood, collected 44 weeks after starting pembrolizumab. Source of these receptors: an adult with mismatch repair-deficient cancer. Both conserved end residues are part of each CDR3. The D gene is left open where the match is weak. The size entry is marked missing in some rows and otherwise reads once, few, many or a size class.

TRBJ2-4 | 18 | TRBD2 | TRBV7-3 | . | CASSSSQSGSEAKNIQYF | TGTGCCAGCAGCTCGTCTCAGAGCGGGAGCGAAGCCAAAAACATTCAGTACTTC
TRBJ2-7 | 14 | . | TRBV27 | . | CASSSTRGFGEQYF | TGTGCCAGCAGTTCCACCAGGGGATTTGGGGAGCAGTACTTC
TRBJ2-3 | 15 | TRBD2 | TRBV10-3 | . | CAITGTSGSTDTQYF | TGTGCCATCACCGGGACTAGCGGAAGCACAGATACGCAGTATTTT
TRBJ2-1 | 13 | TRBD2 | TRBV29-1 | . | CSVATSGGNEQFF | TGCAGCGTTGCCACTAGCGGGGGAAATGAGCAGTTCTTC
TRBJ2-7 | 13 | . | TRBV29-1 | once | CSVAQFRGYEQYF | TGCAGCGTTGCCCAGTTCCGGGGCTACGAGCAGTACTTC
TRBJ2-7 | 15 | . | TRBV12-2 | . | CASRSLRGALYEQYF | TGTGCAAGTCGCTCTCTTCGGGGGGCTCTGTACGAGCAGTACTTC
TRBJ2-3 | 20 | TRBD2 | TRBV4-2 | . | CASSQSGQETSGIYTDTQYF | TGTGCCAGCAGCCAAAGTGGACAGGAGACTAGCGGGATCTACACAGATACGCAGTATTTT
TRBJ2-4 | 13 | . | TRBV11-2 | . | CASSFRRENIQYF | TGTGCCAGCAGCTTCCGGAGAGAAAACATTCAGTACTTC
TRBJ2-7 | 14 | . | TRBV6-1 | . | CASSKTTGFSEQYF | TGTGCCAGCAGTAAGACTACAGGGTTTTCCGAGCAGTACTTC
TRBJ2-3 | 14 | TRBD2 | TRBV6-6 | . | CASSYKGTRDTQYF | TGTGCCAGCAGTTACAAAGGGACTAGAGATACGCAGTATTTT
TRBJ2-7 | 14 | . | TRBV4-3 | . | CASSQDRFPYEQYF | TGCGCCAGCAGCCAAGACAGGTTCCCCTACGAGCAGTACTTC
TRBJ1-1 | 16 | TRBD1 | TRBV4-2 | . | CASSRGQGAGNTEAFF | TGTGCCAGCAGCCGAGGACAGGGGGCTGGCAACACTGAAGCTTTCTTT
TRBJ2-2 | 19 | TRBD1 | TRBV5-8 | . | CASSLLPSYDRAGTGELFF | TGTGCCAGCAGCTTACTGCCCTCTTATGACAGGGCTGGCACCGGGGAGCTGTTTTTT
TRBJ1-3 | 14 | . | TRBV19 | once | CASRVSLSGNTIYF | TGTGCCAGTAGGGTCTCGCTCTCTGGAAACACCATATATTTT
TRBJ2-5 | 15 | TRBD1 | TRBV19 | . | CASSIDRDSQETQYF | TGTGCCAGTAGTATAGATAGGGACAGCCAAGAGACCCAGTACTTC
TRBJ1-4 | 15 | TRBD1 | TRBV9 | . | CASSVGQGHNEKLFF | TGTGCCAGCAGCGTGGGACAGGGACATAATGAAAAACTGTTTTTT
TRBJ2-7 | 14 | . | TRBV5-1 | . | CASSLSTGPYEQYF | TGCGCCAGCAGCTTGTCGACAGGACCCTACGAGCAGTACTTC
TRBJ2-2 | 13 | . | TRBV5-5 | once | CASSPVQGGELFF | TGTGCCAGCAGCCCAGTCCAGGGCGGGGAGCTGTTTTTT
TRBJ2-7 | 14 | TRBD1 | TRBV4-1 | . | CASSQRDRVYEQYF | TGCGCCAGCAGCCAACGGGACAGGGTCTACGAGCAGTACTTC
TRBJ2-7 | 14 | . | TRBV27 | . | CASSLGGAVYEQYF | TGTGCCAGCAGTTTAGGAGGGGCCGTCTACGAGCAGTACTTC
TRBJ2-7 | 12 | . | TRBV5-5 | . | CASWRGVDEQYF | TGTGCCAGCTGGAGAGGGGTCGACGAGCAGTACTTC
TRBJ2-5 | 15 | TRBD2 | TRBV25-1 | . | CASSGTSGIAETQYF | TGTGCCAGCAGTGGGACTAGCGGGATTGCAGAGACCCAGTACTTC
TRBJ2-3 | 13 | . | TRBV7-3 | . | CASSLSPSDTQYF | TGTGCCAGCAGCTTAAGCCCCAGTGATACGCAGTATTTT
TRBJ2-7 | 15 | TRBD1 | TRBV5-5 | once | CASSPGTGGTYEQYF | TGTGCCAGCAGCCCCGGGACAGGGGGTACCTACGAGCAGTACTTC
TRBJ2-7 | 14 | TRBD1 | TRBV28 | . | CASSSPGQSHEQYF | TGTGCCAGCAGTTCACCGGGACAGTCACACGAGCAGTACTTC
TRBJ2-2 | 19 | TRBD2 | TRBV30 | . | CAWSARAGTSYLNTGELFF | TGTGCCTGGAGTGCGAGGGCCGGGACTAGCTACTTGAACACCGGGGAGCTGTTTTTT
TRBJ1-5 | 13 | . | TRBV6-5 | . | CASSPDGNQPQHF | TGTGCCAGCAGTCCCGACGGAAATCAGCCCCAGCATTTT
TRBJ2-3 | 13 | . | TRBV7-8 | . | CASSLRITDTQYF | TGTGCCAGCAGCTTACGGATCACAGATACGCAGTATTTT
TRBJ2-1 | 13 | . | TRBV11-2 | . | CASSPGVLNEQFF | TGTGCCAGCAGCCCGGGGGTCCTCAATGAGCAGTTCTTC
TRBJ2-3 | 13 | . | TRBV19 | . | CASRTGFGDTQYF | TGTGCCAGTAGGACAGGCTTCGGAGATACGCAGTATTTT
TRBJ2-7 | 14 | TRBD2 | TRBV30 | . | CAQGTSGIPYEQYF | TGTGCCCAAGGGACTAGCGGGATTCCCTACGAGCAGTACTTC
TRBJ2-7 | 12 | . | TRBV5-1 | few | CASSTNSYEQYF | TGCGCCAGCAGCACAAACAGTTACGAGCAGTACTTC
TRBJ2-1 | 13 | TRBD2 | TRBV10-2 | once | CASRGTSYNEQFF | TGCGCCAGCAGGGGGACTAGCTACAATGAGCAGTTCTTC
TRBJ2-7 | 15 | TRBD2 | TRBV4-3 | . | CASSLLLAGAQEQYF | TGCGCCAGCAGCCTTCTACTAGCGGGAGCACAGGAGCAGTACTTC
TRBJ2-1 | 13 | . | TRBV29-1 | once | CSVADTSYNEQFF | TGCAGCGTTGCTGACACCTCCTACAATGAGCAGTTCTTC
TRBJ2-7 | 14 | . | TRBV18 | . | CASSPGGYSYEQYF | TGTGCCAGCTCACCGGGGGGCTACTCCTACGAGCAGTACTTC
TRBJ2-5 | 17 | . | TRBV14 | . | CASSQGNSHMARLTQYF | TGTGCCAGCAGCCAAGGGAACAGCCACATGGCCCGCTTGACCCAGTACTTC
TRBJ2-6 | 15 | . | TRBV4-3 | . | CASSQGFSGANVLTF | TGCGCCAGCAGCCAAGGATTCTCTGGGGCCAACGTCCTGACTTTC
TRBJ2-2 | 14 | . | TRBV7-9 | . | CASSLVELTGELFF | TGTGCCAGCAGCTTAGTGGAACTCACCGGGGAGCTGTTTTTT
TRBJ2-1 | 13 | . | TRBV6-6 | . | CASSYIEHNEQFF | TGTGCCAGCAGCTACATAGAACATAATGAGCAGTTCTTC
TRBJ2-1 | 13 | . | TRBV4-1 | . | CASSQGLGYEQFF | TGCGCCAGCAGCCAAGGACTAGGGTATGAGCAGTTCTTC
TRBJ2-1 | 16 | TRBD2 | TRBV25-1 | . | CASSTLAGDPHNEQFF | TGTGCCAGCAGTACTTTAGCGGGAGATCCCCACAATGAGCAGTTCTTC
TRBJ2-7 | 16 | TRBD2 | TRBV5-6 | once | CASSSLTSGTLYEQYF | TGTGCCAGCAGCTCTCTAACTAGCGGGACTCTTTACGAGCAGTACTTC
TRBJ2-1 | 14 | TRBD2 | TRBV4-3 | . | CASSQVLAGNEQFF | TGCGCCAGCAGCCAAGTACTAGCGGGAAATGAGCAGTTCTTC
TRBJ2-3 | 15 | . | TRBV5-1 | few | CASSLAAGTTDTQYF | TGCGCCAGCAGCTTGGCGGCGGGAACCACAGATACGCAGTATTTT
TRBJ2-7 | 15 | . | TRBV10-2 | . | CASSEVNRVHYEQYF | TGCGCCAGCAGTGAGGTAAACAGGGTTCACTACGAGCAGTACTTC
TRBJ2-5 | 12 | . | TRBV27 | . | CASSLGGGTQYF | TGTGCCAGCAGTCTAGGGGGGGGGACCCAGTACTTC
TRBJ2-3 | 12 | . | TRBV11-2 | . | CASSLGSGPQYF | TGTGCCAGCAGCTTAGGTAGCGGACCCCAGTATTTT
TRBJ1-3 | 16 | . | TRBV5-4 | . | CASSYPPGSSGNTIYF | TGTGCCAGCAGCTATCCCCCCGGGAGCTCTGGAAACACCATATATTTT